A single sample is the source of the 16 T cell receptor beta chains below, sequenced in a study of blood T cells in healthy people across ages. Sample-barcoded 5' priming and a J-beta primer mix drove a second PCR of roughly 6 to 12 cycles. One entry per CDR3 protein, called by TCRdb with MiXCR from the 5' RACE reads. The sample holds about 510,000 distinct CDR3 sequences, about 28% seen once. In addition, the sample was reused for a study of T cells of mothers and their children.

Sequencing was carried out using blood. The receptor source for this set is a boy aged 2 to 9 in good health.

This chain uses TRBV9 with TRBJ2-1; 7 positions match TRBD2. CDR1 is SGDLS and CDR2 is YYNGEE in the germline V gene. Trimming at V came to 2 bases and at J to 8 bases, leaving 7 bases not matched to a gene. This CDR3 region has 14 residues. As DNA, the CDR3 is TGTGCCAGCAGCGTGGGGGAGGGCCCCGATGAGCAGTTCTTC. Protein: CASSVGEGPDEQFF.

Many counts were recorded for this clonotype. CDR3 sequence (DNA): TGTGCCAGCAGTGAAGCCCTAGGTCCGGGGGCTAACTATGGCTACACCTTC. Protein product: CASSEALGPGANYGYTF. The chain couples TRBV2 to TRBJ1-2, with D tentatively TRBD1 (5 bases). Trimming removed 0 bases at V and 0 bases at J, with 14 bases between. Germline CDR1 SNHLY, CDR2 FYNNEI. The CDR3 runs 17 residues. Complete variable domain (other parts from reference TRBV2 and TRBJ1-2): EPEVTQTPSHQVTQMGQEVILRCVPISNHLYFYWYRQILGQKVEFLVSFYNNEISEKSEIFDDQFSVERPDGSNFTLKIRSTKLEDSAMYFCASSEALGPGANYGYTFGSGTRLTVV.

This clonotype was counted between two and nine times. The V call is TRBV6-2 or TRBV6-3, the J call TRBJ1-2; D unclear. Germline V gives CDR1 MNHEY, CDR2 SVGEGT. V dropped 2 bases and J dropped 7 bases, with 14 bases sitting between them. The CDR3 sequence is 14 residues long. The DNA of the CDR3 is TGTGCCAGCAGTTACGCAAAACTTCGGGGTGGCTACACCTTC. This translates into CASSYAKLRGGYTF.

The CDR3 DNA is TGTGCCAGCAGTCCTAGCGGGAGAGAAAAGAACTCCTACAATGAGCAGTTCTTC. This codes for CASSPSGREKNSYNEQFF. The rearrangement links TRBV28 to TRBJ2-1; the match to TRBD2 covers 10 bases. The CDR3 covers 18 residues. Trimming cost V 5 bases and J 0 bases; bases outside gene matches: 10. Germline lookup yields CDR1 MDHEN and CDR2 SYDVKM.

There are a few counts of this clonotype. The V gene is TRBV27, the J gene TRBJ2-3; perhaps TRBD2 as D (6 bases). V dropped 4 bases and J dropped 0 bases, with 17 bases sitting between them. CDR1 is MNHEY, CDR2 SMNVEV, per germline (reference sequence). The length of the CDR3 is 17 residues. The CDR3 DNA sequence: TGTGCCAGCAGTTCGCCCGTAGCGGTCACTAGCACAGATACGCAGTATTTT. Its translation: CASSSPVAVTSTDTQYF.

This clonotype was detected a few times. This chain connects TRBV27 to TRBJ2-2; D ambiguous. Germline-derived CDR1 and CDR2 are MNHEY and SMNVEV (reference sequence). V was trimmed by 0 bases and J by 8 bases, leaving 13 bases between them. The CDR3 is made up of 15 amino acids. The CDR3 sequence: CASSLSVSLMGELFF. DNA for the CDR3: TGTGCCAGCAGTTTATCAGTCTCCCTGATGGGGGAGCTGTTTTTT.

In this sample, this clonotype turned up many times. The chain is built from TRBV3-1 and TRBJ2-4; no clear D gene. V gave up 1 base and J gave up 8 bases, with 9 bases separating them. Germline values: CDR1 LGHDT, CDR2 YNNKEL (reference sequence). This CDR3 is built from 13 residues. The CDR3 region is CASSQGLVDIQYF. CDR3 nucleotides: TGTGCCAGCAGCCAAGGGTTGGTAGACATTCAGTACTTC. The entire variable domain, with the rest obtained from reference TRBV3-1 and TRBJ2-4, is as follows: DTAVSQTPKYLVTQMGNDKSIKCEQNLGHDTMYWYKQDSKKFLKIMFSYNNKELIINETVPNRFSPKSPDKAHLNLHINSLELGDSAVYFCASSQGLVDIQYFGAGTRLSVL.

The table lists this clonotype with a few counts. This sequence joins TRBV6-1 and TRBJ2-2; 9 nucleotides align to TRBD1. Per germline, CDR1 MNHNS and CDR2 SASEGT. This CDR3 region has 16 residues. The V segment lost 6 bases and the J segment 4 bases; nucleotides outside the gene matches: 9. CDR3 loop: CASSRLTGGPTGELFF. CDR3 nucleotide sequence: TGTGCCAGCAGCCGATTGACAGGGGGACCCACCGGGGAGCTGTTTTTT.

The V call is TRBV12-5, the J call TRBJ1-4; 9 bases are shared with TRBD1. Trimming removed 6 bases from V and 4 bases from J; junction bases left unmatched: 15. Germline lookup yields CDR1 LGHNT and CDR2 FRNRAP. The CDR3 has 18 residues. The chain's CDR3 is CASGINRDREYGNEKLFF. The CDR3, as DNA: TGTGCTAGTGGGATCAACCGGGACAGGGAATACGGTAATGAAAAACTGTTTTTT.

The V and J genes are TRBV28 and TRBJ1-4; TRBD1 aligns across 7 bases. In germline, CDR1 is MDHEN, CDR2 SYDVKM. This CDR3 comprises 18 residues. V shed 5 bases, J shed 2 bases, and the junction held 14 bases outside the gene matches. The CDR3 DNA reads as TGTGCCAGCAGTATCCTCGGACAGGACTTTTGGACTAATGAAAAACTGTTTTTT. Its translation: CASSILGQDFWTNEKLFF.

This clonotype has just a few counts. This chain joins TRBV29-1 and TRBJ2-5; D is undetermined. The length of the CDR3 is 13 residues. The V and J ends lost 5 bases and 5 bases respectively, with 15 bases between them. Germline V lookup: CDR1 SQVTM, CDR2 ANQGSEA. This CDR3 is CSVFNGLEETQYF. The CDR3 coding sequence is TGCAGCGTTTTCAACGGTCTTGAGGAGACCCAGTACTTC.

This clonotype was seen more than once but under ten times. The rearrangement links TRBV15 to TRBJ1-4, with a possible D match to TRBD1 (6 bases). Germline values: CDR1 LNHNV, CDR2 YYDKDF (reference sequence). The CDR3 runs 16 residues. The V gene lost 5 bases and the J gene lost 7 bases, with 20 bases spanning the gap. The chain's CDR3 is CATSGFNQGLGEKLFF. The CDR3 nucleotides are TGTGCCACCAGCGGATTTAACCAGGGGTTAGGTGAAAAACTGTTTTTT.

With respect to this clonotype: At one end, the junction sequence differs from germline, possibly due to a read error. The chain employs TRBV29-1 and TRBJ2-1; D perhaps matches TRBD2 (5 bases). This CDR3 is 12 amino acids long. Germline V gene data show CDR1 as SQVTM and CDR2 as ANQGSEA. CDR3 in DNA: TGCAGCGTGGAAGAGGGCCCCAATGAGCAGTTCTTC. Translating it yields CSVEEGPNEQFF.

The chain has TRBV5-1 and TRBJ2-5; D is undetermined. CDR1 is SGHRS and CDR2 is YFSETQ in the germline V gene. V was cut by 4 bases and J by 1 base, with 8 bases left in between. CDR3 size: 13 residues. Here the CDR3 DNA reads TGCGCCAGCAGCCCCTCGGTCCAAGAGACCCAGTACTTC. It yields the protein CASSPSVQETQYF.

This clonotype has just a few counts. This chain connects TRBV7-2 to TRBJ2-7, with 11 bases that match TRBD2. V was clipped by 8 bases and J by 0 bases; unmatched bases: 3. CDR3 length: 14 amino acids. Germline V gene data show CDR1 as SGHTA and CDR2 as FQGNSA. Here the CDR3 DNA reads TGTGCCAGCTCTAGCGGGAGGTTCTCCTACGAGCAGTACTTC. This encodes CASSSGRFSYEQYF.

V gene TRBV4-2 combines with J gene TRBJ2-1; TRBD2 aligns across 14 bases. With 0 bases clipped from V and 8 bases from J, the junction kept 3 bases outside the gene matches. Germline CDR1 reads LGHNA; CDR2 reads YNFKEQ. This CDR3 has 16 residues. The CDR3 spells CASSQEGTSGGYEQFF. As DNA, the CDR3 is TGTGCCAGCAGCCAAGAGGGGACTAGCGGGGGTTATGAGCAGTTCTTC.